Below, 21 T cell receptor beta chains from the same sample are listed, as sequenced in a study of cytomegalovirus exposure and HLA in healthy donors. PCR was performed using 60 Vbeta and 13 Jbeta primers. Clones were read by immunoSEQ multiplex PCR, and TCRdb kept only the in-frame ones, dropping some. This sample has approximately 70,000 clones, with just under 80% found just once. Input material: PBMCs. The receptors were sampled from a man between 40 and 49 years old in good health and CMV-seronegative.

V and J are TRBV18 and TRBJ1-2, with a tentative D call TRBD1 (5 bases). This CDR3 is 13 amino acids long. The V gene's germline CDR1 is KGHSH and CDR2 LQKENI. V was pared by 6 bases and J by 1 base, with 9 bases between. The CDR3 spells CASSPRDNYGYTF. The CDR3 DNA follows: TGTGCCAGCTCGCCCAGGGATAACTATGGCTACACCTTC.

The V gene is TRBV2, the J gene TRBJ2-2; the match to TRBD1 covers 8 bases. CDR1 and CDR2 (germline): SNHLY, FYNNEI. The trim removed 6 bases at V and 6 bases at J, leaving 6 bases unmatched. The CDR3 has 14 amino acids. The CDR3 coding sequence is TGTGCCAGCAGAAGGCAGGGGGCGGCCGGGGAGCTGTTTTTT. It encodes CASRRQGAAGELFF.

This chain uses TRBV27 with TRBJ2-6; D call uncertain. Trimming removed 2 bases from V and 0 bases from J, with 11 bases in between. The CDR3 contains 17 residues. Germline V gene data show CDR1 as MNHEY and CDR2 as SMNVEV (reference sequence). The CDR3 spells CASSLTISSSGANVLTF. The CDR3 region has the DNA TGTGCCAGCAGTTTAACAATCTCATCCTCTGGGGCCAACGTCCTGACTTTC.

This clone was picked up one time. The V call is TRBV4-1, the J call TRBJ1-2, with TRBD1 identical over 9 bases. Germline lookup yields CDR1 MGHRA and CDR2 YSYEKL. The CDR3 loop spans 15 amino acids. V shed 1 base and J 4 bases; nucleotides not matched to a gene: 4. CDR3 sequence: CASSQVPTGGYGYTF. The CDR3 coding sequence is TGCGCCAGCAGCCAAGTTCCGACAGGGGGCTATGGCTACACCTTC.

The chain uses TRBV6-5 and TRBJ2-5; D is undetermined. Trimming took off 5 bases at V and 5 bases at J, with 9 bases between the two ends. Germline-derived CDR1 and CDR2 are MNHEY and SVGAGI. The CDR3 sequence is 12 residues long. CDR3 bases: TGTGCCAGCAGTCAGGATAGGGAGACCCAGTACTTC. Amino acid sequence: CASSQDRETQYF.

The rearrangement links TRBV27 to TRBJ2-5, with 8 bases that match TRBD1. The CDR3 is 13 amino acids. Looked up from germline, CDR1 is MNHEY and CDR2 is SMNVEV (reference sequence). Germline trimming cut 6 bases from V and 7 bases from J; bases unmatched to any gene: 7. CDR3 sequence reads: CASSGQGLRTQYF. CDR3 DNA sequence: TGTGCCAGCAGCGGACAGGGTTTGCGGACCCAGTACTTC.

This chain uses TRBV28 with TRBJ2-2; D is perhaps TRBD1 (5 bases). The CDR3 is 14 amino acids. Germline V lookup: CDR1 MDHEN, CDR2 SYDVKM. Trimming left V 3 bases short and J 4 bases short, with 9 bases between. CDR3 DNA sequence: TGTGCCAGCAGTTTCCGACAGCTCACCGGGGAGCTGTTTTTT. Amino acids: CASSFRQLTGELFF.

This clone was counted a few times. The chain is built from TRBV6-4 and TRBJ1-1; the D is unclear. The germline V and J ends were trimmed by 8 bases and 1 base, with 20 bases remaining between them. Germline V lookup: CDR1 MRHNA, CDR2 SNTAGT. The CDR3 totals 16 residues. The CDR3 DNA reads TGTGCCAGCTCCAATTCCGTAACTAGGAGGAACACTGAAGCTTTCTTT. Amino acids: CASSNSVTRRNTEAFF.

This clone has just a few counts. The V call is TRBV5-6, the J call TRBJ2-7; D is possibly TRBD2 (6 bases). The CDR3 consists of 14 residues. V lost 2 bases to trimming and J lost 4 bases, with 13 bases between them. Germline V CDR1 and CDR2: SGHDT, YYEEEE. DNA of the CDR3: TGTGCCAGCAGCTTCTGGGGGGACCCGTACGAGCAGTACTTC. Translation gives CASSFWGDPYEQYF. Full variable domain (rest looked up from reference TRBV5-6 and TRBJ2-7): DAGVTQSPTHLIKTRGQQVTLRCSPKSGHDTVSWYQQALGQGPQFIFQYYEEEERQRGNFPDRFSGHQFPNYSSELNVNALLLGDSALYLCASSFWGDPYEQYFGPGTRLTVT.

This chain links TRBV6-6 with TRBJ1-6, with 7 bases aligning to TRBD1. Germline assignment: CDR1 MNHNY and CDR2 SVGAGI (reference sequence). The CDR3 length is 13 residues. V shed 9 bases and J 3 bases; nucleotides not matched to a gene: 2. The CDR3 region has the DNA TGTGCCAGTACAGGGGTCTATAATTCACCCCTCCACTTT. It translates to CASTGVYNSPLHF.

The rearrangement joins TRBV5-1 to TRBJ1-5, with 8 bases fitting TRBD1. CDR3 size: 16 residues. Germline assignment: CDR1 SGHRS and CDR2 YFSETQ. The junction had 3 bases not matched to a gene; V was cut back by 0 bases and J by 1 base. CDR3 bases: TGCGCCAGCAGCTTGGGTCAGGGGGCAAGCAATCAGCCCCAGCATTTT. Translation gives CASSLGQGASNQPQHF.

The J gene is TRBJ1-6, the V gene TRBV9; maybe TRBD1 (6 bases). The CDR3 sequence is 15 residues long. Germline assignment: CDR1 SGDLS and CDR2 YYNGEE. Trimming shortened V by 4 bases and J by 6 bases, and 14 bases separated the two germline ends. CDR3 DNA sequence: TGTGCCAGCAGCCCCCCCACAGGGACTAATTCACCCCTCCACTTT. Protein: CASSPPTGTNSPLHF.

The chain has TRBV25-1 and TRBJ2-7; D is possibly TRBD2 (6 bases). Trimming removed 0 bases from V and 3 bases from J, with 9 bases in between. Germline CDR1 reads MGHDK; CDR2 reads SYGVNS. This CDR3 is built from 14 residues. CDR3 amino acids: CASSEYGSDYEQYF. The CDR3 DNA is TGTGCCAGCAGTGAATACGGGAGTGACTACGAGCAGTACTTC.

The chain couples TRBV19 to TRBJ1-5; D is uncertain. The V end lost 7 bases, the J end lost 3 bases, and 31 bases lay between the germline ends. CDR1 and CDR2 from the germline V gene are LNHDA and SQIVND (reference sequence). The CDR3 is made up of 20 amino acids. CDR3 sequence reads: CASNPILGSVHQSPNQPQHF. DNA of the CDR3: TGTGCCAGTAACCCGATACTAGGCTCCGTACATCAGTCCCCCAATCAGCCCCAGCATTTT.

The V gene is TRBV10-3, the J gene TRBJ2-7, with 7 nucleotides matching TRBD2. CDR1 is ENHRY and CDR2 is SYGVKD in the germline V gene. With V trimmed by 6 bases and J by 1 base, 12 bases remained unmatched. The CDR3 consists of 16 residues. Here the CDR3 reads CAISRGGREVSYEQYF. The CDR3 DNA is TGTGCCATCAGCCGCGGGGGACGGGAGGTTTCCTACGAGCAGTACTTC.

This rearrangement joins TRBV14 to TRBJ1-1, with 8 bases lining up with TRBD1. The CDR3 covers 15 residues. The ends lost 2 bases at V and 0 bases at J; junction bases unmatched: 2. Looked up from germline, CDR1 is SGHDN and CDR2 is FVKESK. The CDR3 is CASSQQGAVNTEAFF. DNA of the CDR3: TGTGCCAGCAGCCAACAGGGGGCCGTGAACACTGAAGCTTTCTTT. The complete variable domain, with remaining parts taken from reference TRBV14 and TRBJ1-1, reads EAGVTQFPSHSVIEKGQTVTLRCDPISGHDNLYWYRRVMGKEIKFLLHFVKESKQDESGMPNNRFLAERTGGTYSTLKVQPAELEDSGVYFCASSQQGAVNTEAFFGQGTRLTVV.

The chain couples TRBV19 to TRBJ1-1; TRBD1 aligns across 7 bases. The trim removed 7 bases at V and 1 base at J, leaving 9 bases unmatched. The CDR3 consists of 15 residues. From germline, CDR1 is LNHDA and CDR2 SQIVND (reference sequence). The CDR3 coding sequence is TGTGCCAGTACCAGTCAGGGGGTGGGGAACACTGAAGCTTTCTTT. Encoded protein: CASTSQGVGNTEAFF.

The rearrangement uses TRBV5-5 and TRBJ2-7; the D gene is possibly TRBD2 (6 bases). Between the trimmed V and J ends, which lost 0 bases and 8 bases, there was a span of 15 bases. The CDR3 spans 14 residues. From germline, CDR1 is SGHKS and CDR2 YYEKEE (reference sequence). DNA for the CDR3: TGTGCCAGCAGCTTGGGTCCAATGGGGGGTCAGCAGTACTTC. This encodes CASSLGPMGGQQYF.

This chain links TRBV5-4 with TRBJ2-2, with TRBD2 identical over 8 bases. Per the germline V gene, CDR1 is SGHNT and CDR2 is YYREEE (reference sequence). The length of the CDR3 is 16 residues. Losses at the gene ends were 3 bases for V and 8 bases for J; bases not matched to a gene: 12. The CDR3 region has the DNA TGTGCCAGCAGCTCCGATCGGACTAGCCTTCGGGGGGAGCTGTTTTTT. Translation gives CASSSDRTSLRGELFF.

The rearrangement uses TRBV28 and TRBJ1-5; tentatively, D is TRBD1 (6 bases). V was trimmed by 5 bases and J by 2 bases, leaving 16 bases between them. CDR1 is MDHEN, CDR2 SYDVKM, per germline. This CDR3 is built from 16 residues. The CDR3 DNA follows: TGTGCCAGCAGTCCCCGTGGACAGTTTGGCAATCAGCCCCAGCATTTT. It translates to CASSPRGQFGNQPQHF.

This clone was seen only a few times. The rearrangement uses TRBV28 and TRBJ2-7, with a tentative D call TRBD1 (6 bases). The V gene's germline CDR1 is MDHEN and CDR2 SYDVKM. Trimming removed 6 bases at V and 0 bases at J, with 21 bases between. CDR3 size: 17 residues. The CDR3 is CASSNNDLGGFSYEQYF. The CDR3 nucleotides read TGTGCCAGCAGCAACAACGACCTAGGGGGATTCTCCTACGAGCAGTACTTC.